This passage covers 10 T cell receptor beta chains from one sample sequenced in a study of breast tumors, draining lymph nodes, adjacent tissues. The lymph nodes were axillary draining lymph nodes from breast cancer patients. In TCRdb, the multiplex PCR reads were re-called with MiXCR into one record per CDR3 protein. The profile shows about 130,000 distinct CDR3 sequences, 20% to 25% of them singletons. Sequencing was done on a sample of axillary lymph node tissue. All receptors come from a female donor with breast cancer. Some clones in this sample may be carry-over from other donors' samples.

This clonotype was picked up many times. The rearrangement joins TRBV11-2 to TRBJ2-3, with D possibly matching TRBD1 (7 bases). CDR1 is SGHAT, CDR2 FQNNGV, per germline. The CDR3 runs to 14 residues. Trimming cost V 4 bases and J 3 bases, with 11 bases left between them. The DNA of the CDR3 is TGTGCCAGCAGCTACAGGGGACTGACAGATACGCAGTATTTT. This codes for CASSYRGLTDTQYF. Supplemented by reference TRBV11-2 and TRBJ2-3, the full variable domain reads EAGVAQSPRYKIIEKRQSVAFWCNPISGHATLYWYQQILGQGPKLLIQFQNNGVVDDSQLPKDRFSAERLKGVDSTLKIQPAKLEDSAVYLCASSYRGLTDTQYFGPGTRLTVL.

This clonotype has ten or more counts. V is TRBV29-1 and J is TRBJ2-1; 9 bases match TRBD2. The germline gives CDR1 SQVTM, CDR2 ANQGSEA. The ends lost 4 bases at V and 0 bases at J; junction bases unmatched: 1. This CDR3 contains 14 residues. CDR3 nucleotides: TGCAGCGTTGGTAGCGGGAGCTCCTACAATGAGCAGTTCTTC. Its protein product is CSVGSGSSYNEQFF.

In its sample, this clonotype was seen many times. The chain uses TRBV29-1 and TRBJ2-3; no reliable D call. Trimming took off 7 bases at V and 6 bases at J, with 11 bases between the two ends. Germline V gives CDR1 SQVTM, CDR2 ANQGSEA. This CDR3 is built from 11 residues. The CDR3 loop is CSATSRDTQYF. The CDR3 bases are TGCAGCGCAACCTCCAGGGATACGCAGTATTTT.

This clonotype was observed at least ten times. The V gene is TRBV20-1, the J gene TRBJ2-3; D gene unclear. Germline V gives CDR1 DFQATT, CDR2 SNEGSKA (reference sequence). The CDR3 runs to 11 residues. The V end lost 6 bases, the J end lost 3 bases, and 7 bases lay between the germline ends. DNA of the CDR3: TGCAGTGCCCCGTTAACAGATACGCAGTATTTT. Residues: CSAPLTDTQYF.

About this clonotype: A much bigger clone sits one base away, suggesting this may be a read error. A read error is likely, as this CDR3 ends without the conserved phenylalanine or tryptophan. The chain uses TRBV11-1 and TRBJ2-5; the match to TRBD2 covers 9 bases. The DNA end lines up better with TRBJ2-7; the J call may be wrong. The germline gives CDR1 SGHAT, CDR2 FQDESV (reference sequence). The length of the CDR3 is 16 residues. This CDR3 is CASSPKASGIAYEQYS. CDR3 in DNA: TGTGCCAGCAGCCCAAAGGCTAGCGGGATCGCCTACGAGCAGTACTCC.

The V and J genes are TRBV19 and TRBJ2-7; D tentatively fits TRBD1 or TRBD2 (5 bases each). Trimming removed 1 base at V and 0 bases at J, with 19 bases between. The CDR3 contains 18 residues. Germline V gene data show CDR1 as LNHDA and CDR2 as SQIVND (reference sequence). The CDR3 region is CASSIAGPGTGISYEQYF. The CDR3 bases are TGTGCCAGTAGTATAGCGGGTCCCGGGACGGGAATCTCCTACGAGCAGTACTTC. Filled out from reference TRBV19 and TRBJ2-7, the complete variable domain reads DGGITQSPKYLFRKEGQNVTLSCEQNLNHDAMYWYRQDPGQGLRLIYYSQIVNDFQKGDIAEGYSVSREKKESFPLTVTSAQKNPTAFYLCASSIAGPGTGISYEQYFGPGTRLTVT.

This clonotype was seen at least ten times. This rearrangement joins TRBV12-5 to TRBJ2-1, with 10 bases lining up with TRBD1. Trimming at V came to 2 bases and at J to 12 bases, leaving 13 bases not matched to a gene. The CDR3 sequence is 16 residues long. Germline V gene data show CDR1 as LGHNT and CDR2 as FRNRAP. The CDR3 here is CASGLTQGTGVRRQFF. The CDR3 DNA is TGTGCTAGTGGTTTGACTCAGGGGACAGGGGTAAGGCGGCAGTTCTTC.

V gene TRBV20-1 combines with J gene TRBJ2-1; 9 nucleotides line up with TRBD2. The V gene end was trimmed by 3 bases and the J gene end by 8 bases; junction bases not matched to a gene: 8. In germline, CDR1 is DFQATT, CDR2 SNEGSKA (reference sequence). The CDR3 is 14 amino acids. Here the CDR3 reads CSASAASGMHEQFF. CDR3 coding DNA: TGCAGTGCTAGCGCGGCTAGCGGGATGCATGAGCAGTTCTTC.

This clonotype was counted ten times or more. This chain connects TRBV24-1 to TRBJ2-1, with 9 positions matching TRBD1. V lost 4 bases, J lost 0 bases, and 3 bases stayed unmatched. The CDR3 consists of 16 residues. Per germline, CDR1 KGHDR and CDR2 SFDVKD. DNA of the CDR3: TGTGCCACCAGTGACCCGGGACAGGGCTCCTACAATGAGCAGTTCTTC. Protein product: CATSDPGQGSYNEQFF.

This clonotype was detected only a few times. This chain's CDR3 is CASSLLTSTNEKLFF. The DNA for the CDR3 is TGTGCCAGCAGTTTATTAACCTCAACTAATGAAAAACTGTTTTTT. The chain is built from TRBV28 and TRBJ1-4; no clear D. Germline V gene data show CDR1 as MDHEN and CDR2 as SYDVKM. The CDR3 length is 15 residues. The ends were cut back, 1 base at V and 0 bases at J, with 6 bases in the middle.